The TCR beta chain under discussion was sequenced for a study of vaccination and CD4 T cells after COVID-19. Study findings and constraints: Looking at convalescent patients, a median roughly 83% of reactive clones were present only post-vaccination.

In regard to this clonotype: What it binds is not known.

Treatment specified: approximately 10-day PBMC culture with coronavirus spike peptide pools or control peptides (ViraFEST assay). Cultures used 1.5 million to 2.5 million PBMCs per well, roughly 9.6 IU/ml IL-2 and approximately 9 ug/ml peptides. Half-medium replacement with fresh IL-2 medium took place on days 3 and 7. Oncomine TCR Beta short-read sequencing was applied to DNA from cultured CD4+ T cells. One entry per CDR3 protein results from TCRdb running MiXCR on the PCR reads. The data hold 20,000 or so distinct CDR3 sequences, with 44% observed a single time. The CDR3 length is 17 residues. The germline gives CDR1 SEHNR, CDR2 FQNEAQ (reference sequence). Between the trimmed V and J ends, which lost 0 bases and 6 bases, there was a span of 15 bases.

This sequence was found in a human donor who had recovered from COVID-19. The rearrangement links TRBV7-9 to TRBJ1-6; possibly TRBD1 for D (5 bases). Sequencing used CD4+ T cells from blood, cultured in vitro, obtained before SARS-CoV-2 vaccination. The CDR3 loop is CASSLAWDGGANSPLHF. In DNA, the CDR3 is TGTGCCAGCAGCTTAGCCTGGGACGGGGGAGCTAATTCACCCCTCCACTTT.